The clone carrying this TCR beta chain was found many times. Antigen unknown. The sample is drawn from a study of regulatory T cells in long-lasting Graves disease. Study context: Persistence in Graves' disease required over 5 years of antithyroid drugs plus positive TSH receptor antibodies.

Study-wide results and limits: Favoring TRBV28, TRBJ1-2 and TRBJ2-5 was a feature seen in persistent disease. Since the sample size was small, accuracy may have been reduced.

V dropped 3 bases and J dropped 5; count of bases not matched to a gene: 7. Looked up from germline, CDR1 is SGHVS and CDR2 is FQNEAQ. This CDR3 comprises 16 residues. Both iRepertoire HTBI primers and Arm-PCR of CDR3 regions were used to build the TCR beta libraries. TCRdb ran MiXCR on the multiplex PCR reads and lists one entry per CDR3 protein. Here the sample spans around 400,000 distinct CDR3 sequences, 20% to 30% being singletons. Time point indicated: persistent/refractory GD, antithyroid drugs over 5 years with positive TRAb. The authors made the TCR library using RNA they extracted from PBMCs. Roughly 10 milliliters of peripheral blood were taken and placed in EDTA tubes.

The sequence came from a female donor with Graves disease. This specimen was peripheral blood mononuclear cells (PBMCs), taken when the disease was refractory, from a patient treated with antithyroid drugs. J is TRBJ1-5 and V is TRBV7-8, with 10 bases lining up with TRBD1. This CDR3 is CASSLGQGLLDQPQHF. CDR3 nucleotides: TGTGCCAGCAGCTTGGGACAGGGGCTTCTTGATCAGCCCCAGCATTTT.